This is a list of T cell receptor beta chains from one sample in a study of T cell responses to AZD1222 COVID-19 vaccine. Repertoires were generated with immunoSEQ multiplex PCR, while TCRdb's copy carries only in-frame clones and drops some. The sample records some 120,000 clones, more than 75% being singletons. This specimen consisted of peripheral blood, obtained on day 0 of AZD1222 vaccination. These receptors originate from an adult in good health. The CDR3 runs from the conserved cysteine through the conserved F or W. The D gene is left open where the match is weak. Clone sizes are given selectively: once, few, many, or a class where the clone is expanded.

cdr3_aa	cdr3_nt	d_call	clone_size	v_call	j_call
CASSRGLTGGYTF	TGTGCCAGCAGCCGAGGACTAACGGGAGGCTACACCTTC	NA	NA	TRBV9	TRBJ1-2
CASSEQGKIQPQHF	TGTGCCAGCAGTGAACAGGGTAAAATTCAGCCCCAGCATTTT	NA	NA	TRBV2	TRBJ1-5
CSASSRGRGSYEQYF	TGCAGTGCTAGTAGCCGCGGGAGAGGTTCCTACGAGCAGTACTTC	TRBD2	NA	TRBV20-1	TRBJ2-7
CASSPTGSYNEQFF	TGTGCCAGTAGCCCGACAGGGTCCTACAATGAGCAGTTCTTC	TRBD1	NA	TRBV19	TRBJ2-1
CASSPTSGGGTQYF	TGTGCCAGCTCACCAACTAGCGGGGGCGGTACGCAGTATTTT	TRBD2	NA	TRBV18	TRBJ2-3
CASSLVGGSNQPQHF	TGTGCCAGCAGCTTAGTCGGGGGTTCCAATCAGCCCCAGCATTTT	NA	NA	TRBV7-8	TRBJ1-5
CASSQESETQYF	TGTGCCAGCAGCCAAGAGTCGGAGACCCAGTACTTC	NA	NA	TRBV3-1/TRBV3-2	TRBJ2-5
CASSLEGTTYEQYF	TGCGCCAGCAGCTTGGAAGGGACGACCTACGAGCAGTACTTC	NA	NA	TRBV5-1	TRBJ2-7
CASSELVGLPRGDTQYF	TGTGCCAGCAGTGAATTAGTGGGACTACCCCGAGGGGATACGCAGTATTTT	TRBD2	once	TRBV6-1	TRBJ2-3
CASRWGRVGQPQHF	TGTGCCAGCAGGTGGGGGAGGGTAGGGCAGCCCCAGCATTTT	NA	NA	TRBV28	TRBJ1-5
CASTKDRAYYGYTF	TGTGCCAGCACCAAGGACAGAGCATACTATGGCTACACCTTC	NA	NA	TRBV7-9	TRBJ1-2
CASSFGGKNNQPQHF	TGCGCCAGCAGCTTTGGAGGGAAGAACAATCAGCCCCAGCATTTT	NA	NA	TRBV23-1	TRBJ1-5
CASSERYSGNTIYF	TGTGCCAGCAGTGAACGGTATTCTGGAAACACCATATATTTT	NA	NA	TRBV2	TRBJ1-3
CASSEYGLGGYTF	TGTGCCAGCAGTGAATACGGATTAGGGGGCTACACCTTC	NA	NA	TRBV6-1	TRBJ1-2
CASMGGGQSEAFF	TGCGCCAGCATGGGGGGGGGACAGTCCGAAGCTTTCTTT	TRBD1	NA	TRBV5-1	TRBJ1-1
CAISNGQGANSPLHF	TGTGCCATCAGCAACGGACAGGGGGCGAATTCACCCCTCCACTTT	TRBD1	NA	TRBV10-3	TRBJ1-6
CASRSGDRGSQPQHF	TGTGCCAGCAGGTCGGGGGACAGGGGAAGTCAGCCCCAGCATTTT	TRBD1	NA	TRBV28	TRBJ1-5
CASSSASGGNEQFF	TGCGCCAGCAGCTCGGCTAGCGGGGGTAATGAGCAGTTCTTC	TRBD2	NA	TRBV5-1	TRBJ2-1
CASNAGPNTGELFF	TGTGCCAGCAACGCAGGGCCGAACACCGGGGAGCTGTTTTTT	NA	NA	TRBV7-3	TRBJ2-2
CASSQSTGQLNTIYF	TGTGCCAGCAGCCAATCCACAGGGCAGCTAAACACCATATATTTT	NA	NA	TRBV3-1/TRBV3-2	TRBJ1-3
CASSLTGINQPQHF	TGTGCCAGCAGCCTAACGGGGATTAATCAGCCCCAGCATTTT	NA	NA	TRBV3-1/TRBV3-2	TRBJ1-5
CASLPGLAGVNEQFF	TGTGCCAGCCTCCCGGGACTAGCGGGAGTGAATGAGCAGTTCTTC	TRBD2	NA	TRBV19	TRBJ2-1
CASSEGGGGGTDTQYF	TGTGCCAGCAGTGAAGGAGGGGGGGGAGGCACAGATACGCAGTATTTT	NA	few	TRBV6-1	TRBJ2-3
CASSVSGSSTADTQYF	TGTGCCAGCAGCGTAAGCGGCAGTTCTACCGCAGATACGCAGTATTTT	NA	once	TRBV9	TRBJ2-3
CASSQRLIPNYAF	TGCGCCAGCAGTCAACGGTTGATTCCAAATTATGCTTTT	NA	NA	TRBV23-1	TRBJ1-5
CASSPMGERNNEQFF	TGTGCCAGCAGCCCCATGGGGGAGCGGAACAATGAGCAGTTCTTC	NA	NA	TRBV3-1/TRBV3-2	TRBJ2-1
CATSDATRQGQYF	TGTGCCACCAGTGATGCCACCAGACAGGGCCAGTACTTC	TRBD1	NA	TRBV24-1	TRBJ2-7
CASSSLNAGTEAFF	TGTGCCAGCAGTTCCCTTAATGCCGGCACTGAAGCTTTCTTT	NA	NA	TRBV6-5	TRBJ1-1
CASSLWQGDYTF	TGTGCCAGCAGCTTGTGGCAGGGTGACTACACCTTC	NA	NA	TRBV5-8	TRBJ1-2
CATSAGSTDTQYF	TGTGCCACCAGTGCAGGGAGCACAGATACGCAGTATTTT	NA	once	TRBV24-1	TRBJ2-3
CASSIDGGAHGNTIYF	TGTGCCAGTAGTATAGACGGAGGGGCTCATGGAAACACCATATATTTT	NA	NA	TRBV19	TRBJ1-3
CASSFGPPTGSGANVLTF	TGTGCCAGCAGCTTCGGTCCCCCGACAGGTTCCGGGGCCAACGTCCTGACTTTC	NA	NA	TRBV7-3	TRBJ2-6
CASSLYGGNEQFF	TGTGCCAGCAGTTTATATGGGGGGAATGAGCAGTTCTTC	NA	NA	TRBV28	TRBJ2-1
CASSIGASEQFF	TGTGCCAGCAGCATCGGGGCTAGTGAGCAGTTCTTC	NA	once	TRBV11-2	TRBJ2-1
CASSGYRDRVGGYTF	TGTGCCAGCAGCGGCTACCGGGACAGGGTTGGAGGCTACACCTTC	TRBD1	few	TRBV9	TRBJ1-2
CASSIKGRLDTEAFF	TGTGCCAGTAGTATAAAGGGGCGCTTGGACACTGAAGCTTTCTTT	NA	NA	TRBV19	TRBJ1-1
CASSSQGAQNEQFF	TGTGCCAGTAGTTCCCAGGGGGCGCAGAATGAGCAGTTCTTC	TRBD1	NA	TRBV19	TRBJ2-1
CASSPRMGLHQETQYF	TGTGCCAGCAGCCCAAGAATGGGACTGCACCAAGAGACCCAGTACTTC	NA	few	TRBV7-2	TRBJ2-5
CASSLINYGYTF	TGTGCCAGCAGCCTCATTAACTATGGCTACACCTTC	NA	NA	TRBV28	TRBJ1-2
CASSHGQDSYNSPLHF	TGTGCCAGCAGCCACGGACAGGACTCCTATAATTCACCCCTCCACTTT	TRBD1	once	TRBV28	TRBJ1-6